These 2 T cell receptor beta chains came from one sample sequenced in a study of cytomegalovirus exposure and HLA in healthy donors. It was with 60 Vbeta and 13 Jbeta primers that the PCR ran. Here immunoSEQ multiplex PCR was the method, and the copy in TCRdb shows in-frame clones only, minus some. The sample consists of 150,000 or so clones, approximately 77% of them appearing once. Sequences were obtained from PBMCs. Every receptor here comes from a male donor in good health and CMV-seronegative.

Concerning this clone: Other DNA sequences of this sample code for an identical CDR3. The V call is TRBV6-5, the J call TRBJ1-1, with unresolved D. Germline V gene sequence: CDR1 MNHEY, CDR2 SVGAGI. With 2 bases removed from V and 1 base from J, the gap between germline ends came to 5 bases. The CDR3 totals 13 residues. The CDR3: CASSYGRNTEAFF. CDR3 DNA: TGTGCCAGCAGTTACGGCAGGAACACTGAAGCTTTCTTT.

This clone was observed a few times. The V call is TRBV4-1, the J call TRBJ2-3, with TRBD2 identical over 11 bases. This CDR3 contains 18 residues. After removal of 4 bases from V and 5 bases from J, the junction contained 14 bases not matched to a gene. Germline V gene data show CDR1 as MGHRA and CDR2 as YSYEKL. CDR3 loop: CASSPTGRLAGSQDTQYF. The CDR3 DNA reads as TGCGCCAGCAGCCCTACCGGAAGACTAGCGGGAAGTCAAGATACGCAGTATTTT.